The clone carrying this T cell receptor (beta chain) was counted only a few times. Its target is not known. Every isolated RNA sample was fully reverse transcribed, so sequencing captured expressed TCRB transcripts. Clones were read by immunoSEQ multiplex PCR, and TCRdb kept only the in-frame ones, dropping some. This repertoire shows about 340,000 clones, roughly a tenth found once; its top ten account for 1%. The CDR3 loop spans 13 amino acids. Germline CDR1 is SGHNT and CDR2 is YENEEA. Trimming shortened V by 1 base and J by 7 bases, and 8 bases separated the two germline ends. This sample was included in a study of beta chain features in type 1 diabetes. Across the whole study: In age, gender and cell yields, patients were similar to healthy donors. Study results and limitations: The study left unresolved whether HLA type influences TCRB rearrangement. TCRB CDR3s from Type 1 diabetes patients were moderately but significantly shorter in all four CD4+ subsets.

Sorting of CD4+ naive, central memory, regulatory and stem cell-like memory cells was performed via CD45RO/CCR7/CD25/CD127/CD95/CD27. This clonotype was sampled from a man in his thirties or forties with type 1 diabetes. J is TRBJ2-1 and V is TRBV11-3; D remains ambiguous. Sequencing used central memory CD4+ T cells from blood. This CDR3 reads CASSLGVTNEQFF. In nucleotides, the CDR3 is TGTGCCAGCAGCTTAGGAGTGACGAATGAGCAGTTCTTC.